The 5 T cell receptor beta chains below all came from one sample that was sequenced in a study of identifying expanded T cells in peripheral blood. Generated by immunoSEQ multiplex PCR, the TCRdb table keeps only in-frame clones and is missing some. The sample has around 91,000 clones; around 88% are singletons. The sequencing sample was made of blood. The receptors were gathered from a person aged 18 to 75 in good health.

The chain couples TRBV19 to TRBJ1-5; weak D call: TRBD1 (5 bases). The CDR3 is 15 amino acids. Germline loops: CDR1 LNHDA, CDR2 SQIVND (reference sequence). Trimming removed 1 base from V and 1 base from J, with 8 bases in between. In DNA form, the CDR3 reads TGTGCCAGTAGTATAGGAGGGGCCAGCAATCAGCCCCAGCATTTT. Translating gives CASSIGGASNQPQHF. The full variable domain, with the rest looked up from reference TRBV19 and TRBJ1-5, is DGGITQSPKYLFRKEGQNVTLSCEQNLNHDAMYWYRQDPGQGLRLIYYSQIVNDFQKGDIAEGYSVSREKKESFPLTVTSAQKNPTAFYLCASSIGGASNQPQHFGDGTRLSIL.

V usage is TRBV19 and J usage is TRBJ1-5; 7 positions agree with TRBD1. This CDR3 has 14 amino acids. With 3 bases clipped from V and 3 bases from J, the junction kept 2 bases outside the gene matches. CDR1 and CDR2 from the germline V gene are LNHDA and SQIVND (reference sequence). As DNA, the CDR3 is TGTGCCAGTAGTATTACAGGGGTCAATCAGCCCCAGCATTTT. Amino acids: CASSITGVNQPQHF.

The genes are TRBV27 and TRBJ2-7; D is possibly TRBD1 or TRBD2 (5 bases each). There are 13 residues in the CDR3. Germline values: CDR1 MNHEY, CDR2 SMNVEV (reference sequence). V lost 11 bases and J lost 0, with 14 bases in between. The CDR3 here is CAVRKGSSYEQYF. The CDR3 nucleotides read TGTGCCGTCAGAAAGGGGAGCTCCTACGAGCAGTACTTC.

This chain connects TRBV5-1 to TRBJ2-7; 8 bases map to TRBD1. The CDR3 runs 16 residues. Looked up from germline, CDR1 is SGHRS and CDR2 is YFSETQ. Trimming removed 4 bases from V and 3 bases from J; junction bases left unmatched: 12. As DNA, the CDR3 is TGCGCCAGCAGCGGGACAGGTGGCCCCATTAGCTACGAGCAGTACTTC. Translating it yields CASSGTGGPISYEQYF. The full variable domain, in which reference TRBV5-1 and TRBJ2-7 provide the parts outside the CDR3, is KAGVTQTPRYLIKTRGQQVTLSCSPISGHRSVSWYQQTPGQGLQFLFEYFSETQRNKGNFPGRFSGRQFSNSRSEMNVSTLELGDSALYLCASSGTGGPISYEQYFGPGTRLTVT.

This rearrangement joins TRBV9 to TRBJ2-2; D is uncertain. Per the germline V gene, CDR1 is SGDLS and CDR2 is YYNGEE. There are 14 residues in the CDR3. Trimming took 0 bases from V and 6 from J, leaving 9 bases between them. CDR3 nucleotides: TGTGCCAGCAGCGTAGGACATACGTCCGGGGAGCTGTTTTTT. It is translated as CASSVGHTSGELFF.